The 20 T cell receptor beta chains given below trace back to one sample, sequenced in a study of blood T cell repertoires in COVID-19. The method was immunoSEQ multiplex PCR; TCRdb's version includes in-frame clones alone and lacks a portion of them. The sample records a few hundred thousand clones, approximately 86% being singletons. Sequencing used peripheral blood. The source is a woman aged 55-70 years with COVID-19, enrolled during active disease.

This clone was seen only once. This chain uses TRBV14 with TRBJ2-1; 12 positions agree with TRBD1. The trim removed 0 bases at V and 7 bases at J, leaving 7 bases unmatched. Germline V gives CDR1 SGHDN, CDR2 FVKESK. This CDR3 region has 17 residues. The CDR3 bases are TGTGCCAGCAGCCAAGATCTGGGACAGGGGGCGCGTAATGAGCAGTTCTTC. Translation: CASSQDLGQGARNEQFF.

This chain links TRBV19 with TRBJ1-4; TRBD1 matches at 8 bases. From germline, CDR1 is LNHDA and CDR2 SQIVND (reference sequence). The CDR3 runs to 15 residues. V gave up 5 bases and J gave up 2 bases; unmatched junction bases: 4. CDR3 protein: CASSPHRGTNEKLFF. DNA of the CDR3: TGTGCCAGTAGTCCCCACAGGGGGACTAATGAAAAACTGTTTTTT.

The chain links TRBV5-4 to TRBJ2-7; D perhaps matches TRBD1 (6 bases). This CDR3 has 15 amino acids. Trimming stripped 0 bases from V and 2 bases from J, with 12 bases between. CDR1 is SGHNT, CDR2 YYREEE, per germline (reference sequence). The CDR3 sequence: CASSLASGAPYEQYF. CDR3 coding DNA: TGTGCCAGCAGCTTGGCTTCAGGGGCCCCCTACGAGCAGTACTTC.

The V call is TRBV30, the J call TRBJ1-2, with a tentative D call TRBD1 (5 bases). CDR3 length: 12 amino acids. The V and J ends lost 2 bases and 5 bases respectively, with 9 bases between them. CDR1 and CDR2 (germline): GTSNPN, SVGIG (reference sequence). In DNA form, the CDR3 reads TGTGCCTGGAGTCCCAGGGCATATGGCTACACCTTC. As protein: CAWSPRAYGYTF.

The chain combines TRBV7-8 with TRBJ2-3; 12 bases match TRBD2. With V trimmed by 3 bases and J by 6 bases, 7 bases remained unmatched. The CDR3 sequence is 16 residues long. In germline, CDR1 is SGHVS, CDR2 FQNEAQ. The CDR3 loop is CASSLLTSGRGDTQYF. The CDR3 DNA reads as TGTGCCAGCAGCTTGCTGACTAGCGGGAGAGGCGATACGCAGTATTTT.

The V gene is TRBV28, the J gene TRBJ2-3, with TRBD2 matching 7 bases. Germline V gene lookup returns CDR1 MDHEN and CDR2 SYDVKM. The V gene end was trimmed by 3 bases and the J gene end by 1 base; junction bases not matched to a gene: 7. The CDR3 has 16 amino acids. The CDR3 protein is CASSFSWEGRTDTQYF. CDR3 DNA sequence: TGTGCCAGCAGTTTTTCGTGGGAGGGCCGCACAGATACGCAGTATTTT. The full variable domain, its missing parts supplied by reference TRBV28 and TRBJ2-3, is DVKVTQSSRYLVKRTGEKVFLECVQDMDHENMFWYRQDPGLGLRLIYFSYDVKMKEKGDIPEGYSVSREKKERFSLILESASTNQTSMYLCASSFSWEGRTDTQYFGPGTRLTVL.

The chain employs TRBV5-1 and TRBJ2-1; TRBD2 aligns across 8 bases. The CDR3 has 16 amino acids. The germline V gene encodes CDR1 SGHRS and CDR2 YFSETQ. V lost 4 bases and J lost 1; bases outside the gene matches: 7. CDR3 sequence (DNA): TGCGCCAGCAGCCCCTTTAGCGGGAATTCCTACAATGAGCAGTTCTTC. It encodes CASSPFSGNSYNEQFF.

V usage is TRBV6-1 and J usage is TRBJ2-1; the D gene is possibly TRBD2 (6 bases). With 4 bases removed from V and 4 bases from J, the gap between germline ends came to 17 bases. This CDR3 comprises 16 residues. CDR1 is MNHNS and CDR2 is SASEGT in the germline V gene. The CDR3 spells CASSGPESGWYNEQFF. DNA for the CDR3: TGTGCCAGCAGTGGACCCGAGAGCGGGTGGTACAATGAGCAGTTCTTC.

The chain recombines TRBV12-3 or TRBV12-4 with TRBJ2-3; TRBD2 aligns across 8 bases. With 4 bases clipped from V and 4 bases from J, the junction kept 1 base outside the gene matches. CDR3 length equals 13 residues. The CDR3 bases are TGTGCCAGCAGTTGGACTAGCCCAGATACGCAGTATTTT. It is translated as CASSWTSPDTQYF.

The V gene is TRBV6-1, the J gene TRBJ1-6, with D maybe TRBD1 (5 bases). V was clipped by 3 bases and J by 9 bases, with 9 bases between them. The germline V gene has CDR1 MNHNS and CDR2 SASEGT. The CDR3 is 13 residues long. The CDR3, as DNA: TGTGCCAGCAGTGATCGGGGGTTTTCACCCCTCCACTTT. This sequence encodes CASSDRGFSPLHF.

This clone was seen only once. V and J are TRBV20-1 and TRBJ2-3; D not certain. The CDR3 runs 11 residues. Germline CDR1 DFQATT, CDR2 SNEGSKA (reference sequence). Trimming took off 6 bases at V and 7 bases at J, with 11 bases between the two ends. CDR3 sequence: CSAVYLNTQYF. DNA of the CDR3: TGCAGTGCGGTCTATTTAAATACGCAGTATTTT.

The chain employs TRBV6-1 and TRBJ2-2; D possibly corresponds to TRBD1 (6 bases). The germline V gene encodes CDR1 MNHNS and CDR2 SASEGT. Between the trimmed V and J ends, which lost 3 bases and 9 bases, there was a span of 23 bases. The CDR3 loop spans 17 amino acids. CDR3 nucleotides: TGTGCCAGCAGTGACAGGTTGACAGGCCTATGGTTGAGGGAGCTGTTTTTT. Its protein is CASSDRLTGLWLRELFF.

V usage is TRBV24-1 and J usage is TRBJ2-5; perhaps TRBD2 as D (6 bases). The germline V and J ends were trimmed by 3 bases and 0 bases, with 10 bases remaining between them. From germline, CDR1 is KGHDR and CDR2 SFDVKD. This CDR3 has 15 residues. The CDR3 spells CATSDPAGYQETQYF. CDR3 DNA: TGTGCCACCAGTGATCCCGCGGGGTACCAAGAGACCCAGTACTTC.

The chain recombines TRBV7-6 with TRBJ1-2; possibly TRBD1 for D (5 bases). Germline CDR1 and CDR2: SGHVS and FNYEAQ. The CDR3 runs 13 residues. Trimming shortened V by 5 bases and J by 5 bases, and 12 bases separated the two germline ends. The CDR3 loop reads CASSPGLAYGYTF. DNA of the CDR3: TGTGCCAGCAGCCCGGGACTCGCGTATGGCTACACCTTC.

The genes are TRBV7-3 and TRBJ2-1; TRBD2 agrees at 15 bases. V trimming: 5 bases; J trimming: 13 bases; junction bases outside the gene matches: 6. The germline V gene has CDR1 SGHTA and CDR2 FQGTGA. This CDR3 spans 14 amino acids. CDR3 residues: CASSPGLAGGAQFF. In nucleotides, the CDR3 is TGTGCCAGCAGCCCGGGACTAGCGGGAGGAGCTCAGTTCTTC.

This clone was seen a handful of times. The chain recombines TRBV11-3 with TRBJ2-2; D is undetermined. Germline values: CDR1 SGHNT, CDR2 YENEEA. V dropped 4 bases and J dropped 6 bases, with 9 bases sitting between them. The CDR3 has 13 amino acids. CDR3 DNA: TGTGCCAGCAGCTCCGTCCGGGCCGGGGAGCTGTTTTTT. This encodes CASSSVRAGELFF.

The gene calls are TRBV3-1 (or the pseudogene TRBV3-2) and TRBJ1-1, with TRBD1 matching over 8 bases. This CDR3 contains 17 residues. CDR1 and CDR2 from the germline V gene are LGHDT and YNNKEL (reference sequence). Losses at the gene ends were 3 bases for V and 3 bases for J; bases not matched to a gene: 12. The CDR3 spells CASSHETGDHPYTEAFF. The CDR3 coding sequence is TGTGCCAGCAGCCATGAGACAGGGGACCATCCTTACACTGAAGCTTTCTTT.

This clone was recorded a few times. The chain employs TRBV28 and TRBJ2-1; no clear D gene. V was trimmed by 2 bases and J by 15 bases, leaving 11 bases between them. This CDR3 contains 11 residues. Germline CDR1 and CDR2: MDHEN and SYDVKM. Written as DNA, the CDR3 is TGTGCCAGCAGTTTAAGGCAGGCTACGTTCTTC. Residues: CASSLRQATFF.

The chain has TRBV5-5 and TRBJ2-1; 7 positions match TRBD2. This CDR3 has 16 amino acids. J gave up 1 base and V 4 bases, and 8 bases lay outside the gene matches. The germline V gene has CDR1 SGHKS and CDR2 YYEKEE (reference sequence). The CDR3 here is CASSRAGEGSYNEQFF. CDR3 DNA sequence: TGTGCCAGCAGCCGGGCGGGGGAAGGGTCCTACAATGAGCAGTTCTTC.

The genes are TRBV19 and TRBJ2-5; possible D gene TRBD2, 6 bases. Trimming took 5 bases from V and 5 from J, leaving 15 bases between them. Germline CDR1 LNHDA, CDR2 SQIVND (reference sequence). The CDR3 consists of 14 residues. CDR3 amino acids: CASSFDAAGETQYF. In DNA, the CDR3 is TGTGCCAGTAGTTTTGACGCTGCGGGGGAGACCCAGTACTTC.